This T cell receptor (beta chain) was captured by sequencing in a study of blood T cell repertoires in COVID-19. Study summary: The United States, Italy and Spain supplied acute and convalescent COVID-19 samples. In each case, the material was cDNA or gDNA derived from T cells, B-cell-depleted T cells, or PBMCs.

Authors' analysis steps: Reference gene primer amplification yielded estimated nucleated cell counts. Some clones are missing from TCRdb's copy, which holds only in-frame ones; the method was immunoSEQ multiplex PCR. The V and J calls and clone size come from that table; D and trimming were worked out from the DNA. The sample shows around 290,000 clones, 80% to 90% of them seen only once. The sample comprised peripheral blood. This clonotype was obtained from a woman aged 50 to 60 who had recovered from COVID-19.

CDR3 in DNA: TGTGCCAGTCGTGTCGGAAACACCATATATTTT. As protein: CASRVGNTIYF. The rearrangement links TRBV19 to TRBJ1-3, with unresolved D. Deletions cut 8 bases from V and 4 bases from J, with 6 bases between. The CDR3 length is 11 residues. The germline CDR1 and CDR2 sequences are LNHDA and SQIVND (reference sequence).